This record concerns one TCR beta chain sequence. Per the original methods: Reference gene primer amplification gave nucleated cell count estimates. Some clones are missing from TCRdb's copy, which holds only in-frame ones; the method was immunoSEQ multiplex PCR. V, J and clone size were drawn from that table, and D and trimming were deduced from the DNA. Among about 170,000 clones listed, roughly 85% were seen once. This record belongs to a study of blood T cell repertoires in COVID-19. Study-level information: The study counted Cohort 3 donors as recovered given two negative PCRs, clearance, or symptom resolution. In each case, the material was cDNA or gDNA derived from T cells, B-cell-depleted T cells, or PBMCs.

V was pared by 6 bases and J by 1 base, with 13 bases between. The CDR3 spans 15 residues. In germline, CDR1 is LNHNV, CDR2 YYDKDF (reference sequence). Grouping used clinical history reported by participants in a survey and questionnaire. The receptor was derived from a woman aged 70-85 years in a cohort exposed to, infected with or recovered from COVID-19 (not recorded which). The V call is TRBV15, the J call TRBJ2-1, with D possibly matching TRBD1 (5 bases). Sequencing was carried out using PBMCs or T cells enriched from blood (not recorded which). CDR3 in amino acids: CATRAGHQSYNEQFF. The CDR3 DNA sequence: TGTGCCACCAGGGCTGGACATCAGTCCTACAATGAGCAGTTCTTC.